Each of the 6 T cell receptor beta chains below was sequenced from the same sample in a study of T cells in Graves' hyperthyroidism and ophthalmopathy. Template material for amplifying TCR beta CDR3 regions consisted of RNA transcripts. The HTBI primer set drove a first-round RT-PCR of the TCR CDR3. MiXCR was run by TCRdb on the multiplex PCR reads, yielding one entry per CDR3 protein. This sample has fewer than 900,000 distinct CDR3 sequences, with roughly a sixth found just once. Source material: blood. These receptors all stem from a woman in her forties or fifties with Graves' hyperthyroidism that later progressed to Graves' ophthalmopathy.

This clonotype was observed at least ten times. The chain's CDR3 is CSVNWGGAYNEQFF. CDR3 nucleotides: TGCAGTGTCAACTGGGGGGGGGCCTACAATGAGCAGTTCTTC. The rearrangement joins TRBV20-1 to TRBJ2-1; 7 bases align to TRBD2. Germline loops: CDR1 DFQATT, CDR2 SNEGSKA (reference sequence). The CDR3 consists of 14 residues. Unmatched junction bases numbered 8, after V lost 7 bases and J lost 2 bases.

Many counts were recorded for this clonotype. This chain connects TRBV12-3 or TRBV12-4 to TRBJ2-1; D uncertain. Trimming cost V 1 base and J 10 bases, with 17 bases left between them. The CDR3 has 15 amino acids. The CDR3 is CASSLGPLGALEQFF. For the CDR3, the DNA is TGTGCCAGCAGTTTAGGCCCGCTTGGAGCGCTCGAGCAGTTCTTC.

This clonotype was counted at least ten times. The chain employs TRBV20-1 and TRBJ2-7, with 10 bases matching TRBD1. This CDR3 spans 14 amino acids. V shed 6 bases and J 1 base; nucleotides not matched to a gene: 6. Germline assignment: CDR1 DFQATT and CDR2 SNEGSKA (reference sequence). The CDR3 sequence: CSARWDRGSYEQYF. CDR3 coding DNA: TGCAGTGCCCGCTGGGACAGGGGATCCTACGAGCAGTACTTC.

This clonotype was seen many times. The chain combines TRBV11-2 with TRBJ1-2; no definite D call. This CDR3 spans 15 amino acids. Germline V CDR1 and CDR2: SGHAT, FQNNGV. With 1 base removed from V and 5 bases from J, the gap between germline ends came to 14 bases. The CDR3 coding sequence is TGTGCCAGCAGCTTAGTGTTGGACCCATCGTATGGCTACACCTTC. Amino acids: CASSLVLDPSYGYTF.

The V call is TRBV19, the J call TRBJ1-1; 7 nucleotides line up with TRBD1. The germline V gene encodes CDR1 LNHDA and CDR2 SQIVND (reference sequence). This CDR3 is 16 amino acids long. V was clipped by 3 bases and J by 3 bases; unmatched bases: 10. The CDR3 region has the DNA TGTGCCAGTAGTATTTCGGGGGTACAGGGGTACACTGAAGCTTTCTTT. It is translated as CASSISGVQGYTEAFF.

The V call is TRBV6-5, the J call TRBJ1-3, with TRBD1 as a possible D gene (5 bases). This CDR3 is 15 amino acids long. Germline V lookup: CDR1 MNHEY, CDR2 SVGAGI. Trimming pared 4 bases from V and 4 bases from J, leaving 14 bases between. The CDR3 bases are TGTGCCAGCAGTTCGTTATCAGGGTGGGGAAACACCATATATTTT. Its protein is CASSSLSGWGNTIYF.